Here is one T cell receptor beta chain with its context. Its matching antigen is unknown. The repertoire was sequenced with immunoSEQ multiplex PCR; TCRdb's copy has only in-frame clones and lacks some. In the table there are over a million clones, roughly 96% of which are singletons. This entry belongs to a study of shared clonotypes between healthy human individuals. As for the study in general: Researchers assigned three CD4 naive, three CD4 memory, two CD8 naive and one CD8 memory plate to each donor.

Broader study findings: Of the naive CD4 clonotypes, around 4.7% were shared across several donors. Despite large depth, sorted-subset datasets appeared incompletely sequenced.

Germline assignment: CDR1 MNHEY and CDR2 SMNVEV (reference sequence). V lost 6 bases and J 3 bases, leaving 12 bases between the germline ends. This CDR3 is 13 amino acids long. The V and J genes are TRBV27 and TRBJ2-7, with D unresolved. This sequence was found in a man aged 25 to 40 in good health. Sequenced material: naive CD4+ T cells sorted from blood. The sample's subset: CD45RA+ positively selected. The CDR3 protein is CASRPTSNYEQYF. For the CDR3, the DNA is TGTGCCAGCAGACCAACCTCGAACTACGAGCAGTACTTC.